This TCR beta chain is from a study of early T cells in non-severe SARS-CoV-2 infection. Study as a whole: Investigators sequenced bulk RNA drawn from unsorted whole blood, and chains remained unpaired. Study-wide results and limits: VDJdb-based annotation leaned toward anti-spike CD8 responses and missed private and CD4 specificities.

CDR3 length equals 16 residues. The germline gives CDR1 MNHEY, CDR2 SVGAGI. Deletions cut 0 bases from V and 3 bases from J, with 15 bases between. This clonotype was found many times. Its antigen is unidentified. Individual cDNA molecules carried attached unique molecular identifiers. TCRdb independently ran MiXCR on the 5' RACE reads; one entry per CDR3 protein. The sample includes around 66,000 distinct CDR3 sequences, approximately 5.9% of them seen just once. The rearrangement uses TRBV6-5 and TRBJ2-7; possibly TRBD2 for D (6 bases). This TCR derives from an adult who was a healthcare worker with PCR-confirmed SARS-CoV-2 infection or an uninfected control (not recorded which). The source material was whole blood, sampled at baseline. CDR3 bases: TGTGCCAGCAGTTACTCAGAGGCCTGGCGGGACTACGAGCAGTACTTC. Its translation is CASSYSEAWRDYEQYF.